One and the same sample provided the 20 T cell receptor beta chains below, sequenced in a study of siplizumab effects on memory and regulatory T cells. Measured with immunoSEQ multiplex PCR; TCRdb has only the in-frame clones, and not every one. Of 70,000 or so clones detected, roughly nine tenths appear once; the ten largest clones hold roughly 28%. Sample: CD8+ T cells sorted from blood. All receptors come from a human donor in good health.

Here the CDR3 reads CASSSVGGPDEQYF. The CDR3 nucleotides read TGTGCCAGCTCTTCGGTGGGGGGGCCCGACGAGCAGTACTTC. This rearrangement joins TRBV18 to TRBJ2-7; D perhaps matches TRBD2 (7 bases). V lost 6 bases, J lost 5 bases, and 17 bases lay in between. This CDR3 is 14 amino acids long. The germline CDR1 and CDR2 sequences are KGHSH and LQKENI.

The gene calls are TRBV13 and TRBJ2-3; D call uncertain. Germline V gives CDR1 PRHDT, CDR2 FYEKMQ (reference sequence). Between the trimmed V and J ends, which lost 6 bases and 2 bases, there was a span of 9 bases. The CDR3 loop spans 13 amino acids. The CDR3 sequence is CASRPTLTDTQYF. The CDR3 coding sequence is TGTGCCAGCAGACCGACCCTCACAGATACGCAGTATTTT.

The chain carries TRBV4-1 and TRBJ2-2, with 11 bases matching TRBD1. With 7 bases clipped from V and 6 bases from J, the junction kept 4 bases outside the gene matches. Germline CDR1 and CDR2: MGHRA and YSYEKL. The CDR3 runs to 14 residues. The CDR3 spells CASNGQGAAGELFF. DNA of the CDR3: TGCGCCAGCAACGGACAGGGGGCGGCCGGGGAGCTGTTTTTT.

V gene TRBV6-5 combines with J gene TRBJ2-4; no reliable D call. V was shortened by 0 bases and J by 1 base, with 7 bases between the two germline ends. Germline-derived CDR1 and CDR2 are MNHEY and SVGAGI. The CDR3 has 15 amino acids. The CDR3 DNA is TGTGCCAGCAGTTACTCGACCAGGGCCAAAAACATTCAGTACTTC. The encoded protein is CASSYSTRAKNIQYF.

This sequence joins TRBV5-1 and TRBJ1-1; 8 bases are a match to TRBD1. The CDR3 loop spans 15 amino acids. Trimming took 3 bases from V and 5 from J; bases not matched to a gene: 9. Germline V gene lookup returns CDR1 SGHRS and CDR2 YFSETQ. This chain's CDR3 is CASSWETGANTEAFF. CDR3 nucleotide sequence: TGCGCCAGCAGCTGGGAGACAGGGGCTAATACTGAAGCTTTCTTT.

CDR3 residues: CASSDWTDLTGELFF. The CDR3 nucleotides are TGTGCCAGCAGTGATTGGACCGACCTCACCGGGGAGCTGTTTTTT. The rearrangement joins TRBV6-1 to TRBJ2-2; unclear D gene. CDR1 MNHNS and CDR2 SASEGT come from the germline V gene. The CDR3 spans 15 residues. V lost 3 bases, J lost 4 bases, and 12 bases lay in between.

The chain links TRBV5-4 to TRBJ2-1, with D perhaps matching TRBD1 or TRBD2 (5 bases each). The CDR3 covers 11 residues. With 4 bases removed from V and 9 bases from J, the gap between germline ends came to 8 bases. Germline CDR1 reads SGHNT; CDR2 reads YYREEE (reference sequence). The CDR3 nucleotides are TGTGCCAGCAGCCGGGGCGGTGAGCAGTTCTTC. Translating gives CASSRGGEQFF.

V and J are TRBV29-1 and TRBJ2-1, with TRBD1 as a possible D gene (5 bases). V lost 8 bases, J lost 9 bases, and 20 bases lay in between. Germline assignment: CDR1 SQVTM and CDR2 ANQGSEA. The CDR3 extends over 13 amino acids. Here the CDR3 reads CSITLDSYGEQFF. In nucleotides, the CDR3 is TGCAGCATTACCCTCGACAGTTACGGTGAGCAGTTCTTC.

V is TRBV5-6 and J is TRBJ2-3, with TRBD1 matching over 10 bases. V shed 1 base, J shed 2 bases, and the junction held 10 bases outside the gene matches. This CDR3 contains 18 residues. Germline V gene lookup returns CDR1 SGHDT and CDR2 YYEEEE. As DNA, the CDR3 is TGTGCCAGCAGCTTGTGGCCCGGACAGGGGGGCACCACAGATACGCAGTATTTT. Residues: CASSLWPGQGGTTDTQYF.

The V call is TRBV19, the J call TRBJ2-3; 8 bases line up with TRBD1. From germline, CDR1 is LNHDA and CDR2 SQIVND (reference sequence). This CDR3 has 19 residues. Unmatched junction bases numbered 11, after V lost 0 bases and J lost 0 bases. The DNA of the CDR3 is TGTGCCAGTAGTATAGATCCCGGGACAGGATTTTATAGCACAGATACGCAGTATTTT. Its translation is CASSIDPGTGFYSTDTQYF.

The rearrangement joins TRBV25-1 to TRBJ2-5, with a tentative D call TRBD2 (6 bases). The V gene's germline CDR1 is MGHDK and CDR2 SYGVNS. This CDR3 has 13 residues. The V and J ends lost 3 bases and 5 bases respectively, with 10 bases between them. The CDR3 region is CASSDGGWETQYF. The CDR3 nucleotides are TGTGCCAGCAGTGACGGGGGTTGGGAGACCCAGTACTTC.

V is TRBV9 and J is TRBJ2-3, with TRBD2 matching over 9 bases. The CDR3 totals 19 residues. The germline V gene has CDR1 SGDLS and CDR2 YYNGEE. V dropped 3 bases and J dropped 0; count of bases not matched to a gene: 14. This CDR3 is CASSALSSLAGVSTDTQYF. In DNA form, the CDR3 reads TGTGCCAGCAGCGCATTATCCTCTTTAGCGGGAGTTAGCACAGATACGCAGTATTTT.

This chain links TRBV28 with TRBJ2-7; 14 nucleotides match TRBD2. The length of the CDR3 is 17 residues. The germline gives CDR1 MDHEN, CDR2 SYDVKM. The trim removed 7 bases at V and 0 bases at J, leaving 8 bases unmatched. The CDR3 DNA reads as TGTGCCAGCACGGGACTAGCGGGGGCAAGGAGCTCCTACGAGCAGTACTTC. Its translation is CASTGLAGARSSYEQYF.

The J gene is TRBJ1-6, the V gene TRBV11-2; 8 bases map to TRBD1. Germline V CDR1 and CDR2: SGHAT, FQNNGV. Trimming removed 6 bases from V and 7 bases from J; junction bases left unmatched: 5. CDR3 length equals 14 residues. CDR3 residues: CASRNRGGNSPLHF. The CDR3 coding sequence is TGTGCCAGCAGGAACAGGGGGGGCAATTCACCCCTCCACTTT.

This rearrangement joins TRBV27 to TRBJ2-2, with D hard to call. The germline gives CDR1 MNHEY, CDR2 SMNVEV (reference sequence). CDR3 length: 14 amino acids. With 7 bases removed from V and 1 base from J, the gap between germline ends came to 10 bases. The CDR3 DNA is TGTGCCAGCATATCGGCAGGGAACACCGGGGAGCTGTTTTTT. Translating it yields CASISAGNTGELFF.

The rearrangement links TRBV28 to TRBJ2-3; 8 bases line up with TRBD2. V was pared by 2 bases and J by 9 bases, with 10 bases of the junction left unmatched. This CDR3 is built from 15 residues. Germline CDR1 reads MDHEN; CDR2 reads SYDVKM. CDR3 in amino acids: CASSLGAGERATQYF. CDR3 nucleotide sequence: TGTGCCAGCAGTTTAGGAGCGGGAGAGCGGGCGACGCAGTATTTT.

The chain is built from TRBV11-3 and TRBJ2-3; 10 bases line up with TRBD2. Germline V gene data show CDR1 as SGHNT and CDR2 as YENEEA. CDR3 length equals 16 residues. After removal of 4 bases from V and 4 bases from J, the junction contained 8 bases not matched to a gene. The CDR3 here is CASSSYSGGEADTQYF. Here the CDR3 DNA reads TGTGCCAGCAGCTCGTACAGCGGGGGGGAAGCAGATACGCAGTATTTT.

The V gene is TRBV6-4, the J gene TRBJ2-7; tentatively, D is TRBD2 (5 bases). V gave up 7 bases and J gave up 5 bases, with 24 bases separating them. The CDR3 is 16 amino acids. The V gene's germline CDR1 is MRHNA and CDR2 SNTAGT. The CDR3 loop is CASIPDGNNSYHEQYF. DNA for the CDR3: TGTGCCAGCATACCAGACGGGAACAATTCCTACCACGAGCAGTACTTC.

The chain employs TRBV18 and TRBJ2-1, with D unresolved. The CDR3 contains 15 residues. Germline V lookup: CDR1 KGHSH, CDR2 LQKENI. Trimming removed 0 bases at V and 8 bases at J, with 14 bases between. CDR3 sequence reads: CASSPPSFLEYEQFF. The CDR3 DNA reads TGTGCCAGCTCACCACCCAGCTTCCTAGAATATGAGCAGTTCTTC. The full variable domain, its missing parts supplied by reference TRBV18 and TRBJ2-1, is NAGVMQNPRHLVRRRGQEARLRCSPMKGHSHVYWYRQLPEEGLKFMVYLQKENIIDESGMPKERFSAEFPKEGPSILRIQQVVRGDSAAYFCASSPPSFLEYEQFFGPGTRLTVL.

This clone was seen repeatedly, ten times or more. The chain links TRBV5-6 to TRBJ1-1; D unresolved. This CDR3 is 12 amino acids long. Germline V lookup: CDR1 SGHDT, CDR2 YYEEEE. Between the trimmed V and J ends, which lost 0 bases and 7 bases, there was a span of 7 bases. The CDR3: CASSLVQSEAFF. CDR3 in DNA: TGTGCCAGCAGCTTGGTACAGAGTGAAGCTTTCTTT.